The rows below give T cell receptor beta chains drawn from one sample of a study of molecular identifiers for immune sequencing clone quantification. MiXCR, run by TCRdb on the PCR reads, gives a single entry per CDR3 protein. The repertoire holds fewer than 45,000 distinct CDR3 sequences, with roughly 22% as singletons. Sequenced: naive CD8+ T cells from blood, with Jurkat cell RNA spiked in. These receptor sequences come from a human donor in good health. Some libraries in this study had Jurkat cell RNA spiked in. Each CDR3 is given with its conserved first and last residue. A D gene is named only where the DNA matches it firmly. Clone size is not always given. Where it is, it says once, few, many or a class for expanded clones.

cdr3_aa	cdr3_nt	d_call	clone_size	v_call	j_call
CASSIPAGGIGELFF	TGTGCCAGTAGTATCCCGGCAGGGGGCATCGGGGAGCTGTTTTTT	TRBD1	many	TRBV19	TRBJ2-2
CASSLVGETQYF	TGTGCCAGCAGCTTAGTGGGAGAGACCCAGTACTTC	-	few	TRBV7-2	TRBJ2-5
CASSQVASGGPGDTQYF	TGCGCCAGCAGCCAAGTGGCTAGCGGGGGACCTGGAGATACGCAGTATTTT	TRBD2	-	TRBV4-1	TRBJ2-3
CASSVYTEAFF	TGTGCCAGCAGTGTCTACACTGAAGCTTTCTTT	-	-	TRBV25-1	TRBJ1-1
CASRGQGGTEAFF	TGTGCCAGCAGGGGACAGGGGGGCACTGAAGCTTTCTTT	TRBD1	few	TRBV5-6	TRBJ1-1
CASSFGSGRVPDTQYF	TGTGCCAGCAGCTTCGGTAGCGGGAGGGTGCCAGATACGCAGTATTTT	TRBD2	-	TRBV7-2	TRBJ2-3
CSVIQGAVYEQYF	TGCAGTGTGATCCAGGGAGCGGTGTACGAGCAGTACTTC	-	many	TRBV20-1	TRBJ2-7
CASSFLGTETQYF	TGTGCCAGCAGCTTCCTCGGGACAGAGACCCAGTACTTC	-	many	TRBV11-2	TRBJ2-5
CAIRPVGSGVVLHNEQFF	TGTGCCATCAGGCCCGTGGGTAGCGGGGTCGTTCTACACAATGAGCAGTTCTTC	TRBD2	few	TRBV10-3	TRBJ2-1
CASGVGRVSYEQYF	TGTGCCAGCGGGGTCGGGAGGGTCTCCTACGAGCAGTACTTC	TRBD2	many	TRBV28	TRBJ2-7
CASSYYGGRLKNEQFF	TGTGCCAGCAGTTACTACGGGGGACGGTTAAAGAATGAGCAGTTCTTC	-	few	TRBV2	TRBJ2-1
CARRTSDYYNEQFF	TGTGCCAGGAGAACTAGCGACTACTACAATGAGCAGTTCTTC	TRBD2	many	TRBV2	TRBJ2-1
CASSRAGTGGLTLVQPQHF	TGTGCCAGCAGCCGGGCCGGGACAGGGGGCCTTACCCTAGTTCAGCCCCAGCATTTT	TRBD1	-	TRBV7-9	TRBJ1-5
CASSQDSAYSYEQYF	TGCGCCAGCAGCCAAGATTCGGCATACTCCTACGAGCAGTACTTC	-	many	TRBV4-3	TRBJ2-7
CSVVPDSGAYEQCF	TGCAGCGTTGTCCCGGACAGTGGGGCCTACGAGCAGTGCTTC	-	-	TRBV29-1	TRBJ2-7
CASTKLAGTNTGELFF	TGTGCCAGCACCAAACTAGCGGGTACGAACACCGGGGAGCTGTTTTTT	TRBD2	many	TRBV6-1	TRBJ2-2
CASSVSRAFTDTQYF	TGTGCCAGCAGCGTAAGTCGAGCCTTCACAGATACGCAGTATTTT	-	many	TRBV9	TRBJ2-3
CASSQGTALLNTEAFF	TGCGCCAGCAGCCAAGGGACAGCTCTTCTGAACACTGAAGCTTTCTTT	-	many	TRBV4-3	TRBJ1-1
CASSNPGPTDTQYF	TGTGCCAGCAGCAACCCGGGCCCCACAGATACGCAGTATTTT	-	many	TRBV5-6	TRBJ2-3
CASSLTASQETQYF	TGTGCCAGCAGTTTGACAGCATCGCAAGAGACCCAGTACTTC	-	many	TRBV28	TRBJ2-5